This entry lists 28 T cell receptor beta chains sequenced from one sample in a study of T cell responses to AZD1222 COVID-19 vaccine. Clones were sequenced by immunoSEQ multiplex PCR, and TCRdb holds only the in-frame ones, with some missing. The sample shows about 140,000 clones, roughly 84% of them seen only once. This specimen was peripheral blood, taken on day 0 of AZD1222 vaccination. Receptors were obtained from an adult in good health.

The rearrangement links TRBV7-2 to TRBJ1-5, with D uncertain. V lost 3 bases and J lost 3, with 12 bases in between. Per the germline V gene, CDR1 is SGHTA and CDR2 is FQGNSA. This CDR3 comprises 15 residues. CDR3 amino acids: CASSLPTTVNQPQHF. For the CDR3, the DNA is TGTGCCAGCAGCTTGCCTACGACGGTCAATCAGCCCCAGCATTTT.

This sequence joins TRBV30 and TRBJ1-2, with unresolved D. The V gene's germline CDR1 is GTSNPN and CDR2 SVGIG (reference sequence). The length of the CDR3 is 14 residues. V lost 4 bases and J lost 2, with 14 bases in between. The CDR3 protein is CAWTLRTPNYGYTF. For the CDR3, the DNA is TGTGCCTGGACCCTAAGGACGCCCAACTATGGCTACACCTTC.

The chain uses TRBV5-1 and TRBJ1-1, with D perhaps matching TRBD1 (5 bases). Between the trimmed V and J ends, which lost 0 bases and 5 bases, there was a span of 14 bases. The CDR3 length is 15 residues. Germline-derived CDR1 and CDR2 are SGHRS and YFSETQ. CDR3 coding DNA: TGCGCCAGCAGCTTGGGCGGGGAGCGGGGGACTGAAGCTTTCTTT. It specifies CASSLGGERGTEAFF.

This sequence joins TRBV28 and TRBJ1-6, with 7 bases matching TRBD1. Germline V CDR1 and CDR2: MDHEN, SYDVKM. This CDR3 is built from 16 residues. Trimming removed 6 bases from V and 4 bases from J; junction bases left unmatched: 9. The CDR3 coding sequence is TGTGCCAGCAGGTCACAGGGGAGGGAATATAATTCACCCCTCCACTTT. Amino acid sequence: CASRSQGREYNSPLHF.

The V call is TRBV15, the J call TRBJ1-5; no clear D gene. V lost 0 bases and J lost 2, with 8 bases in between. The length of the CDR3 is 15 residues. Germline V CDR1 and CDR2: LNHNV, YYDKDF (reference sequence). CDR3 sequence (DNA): TGTGCCACCAGCAGAGATCCTCTTGGCAATCAGCCCCAGCATTTT. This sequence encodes CATSRDPLGNQPQHF.

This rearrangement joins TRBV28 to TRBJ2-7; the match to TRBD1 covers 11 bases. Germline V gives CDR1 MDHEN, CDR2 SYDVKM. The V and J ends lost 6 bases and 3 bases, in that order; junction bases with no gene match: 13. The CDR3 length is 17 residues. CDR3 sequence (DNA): TGTGCCAGCAGCCGAGACCTTGGGGGGACAGGGGGCTACGAGCAGTACTTC. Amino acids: CASSRDLGGTGGYEQYF.

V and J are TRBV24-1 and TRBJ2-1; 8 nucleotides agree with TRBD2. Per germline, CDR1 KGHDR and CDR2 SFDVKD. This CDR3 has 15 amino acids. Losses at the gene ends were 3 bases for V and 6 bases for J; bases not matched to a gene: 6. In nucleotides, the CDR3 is TGTGCCACCAGTGATCCCTGGAGCGGGAGCAATGAGCAGTTCTTC. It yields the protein CATSDPWSGSNEQFF.

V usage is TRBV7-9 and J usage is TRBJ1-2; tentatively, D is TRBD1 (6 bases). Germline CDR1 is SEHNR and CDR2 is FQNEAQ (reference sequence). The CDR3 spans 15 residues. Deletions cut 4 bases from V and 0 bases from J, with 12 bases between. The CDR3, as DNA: TGTGCCAGCAGCTCGGACAGCCCCCCTAACTATGGCTACACCTTC. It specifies CASSSDSPPNYGYTF.

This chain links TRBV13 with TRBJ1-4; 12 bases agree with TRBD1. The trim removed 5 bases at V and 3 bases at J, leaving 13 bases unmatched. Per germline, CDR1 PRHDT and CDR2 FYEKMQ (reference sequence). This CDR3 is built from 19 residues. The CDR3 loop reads CASSGSGTGGLAPNEKLFF. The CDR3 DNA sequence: TGTGCCAGCAGCGGATCCGGGACAGGGGGCTTAGCACCTAATGAAAAACTGTTTTTT. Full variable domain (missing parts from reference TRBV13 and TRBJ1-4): AAGVIQSPRHLIKEKRETATLKCYPIPRHDTVYWYQQGPGQDPQFLISFYEKMQSDKGSIPDRFSAQQFSDYHSELNMSSLELGDSALYFCASSGSGTGGLAPNEKLFFGSGTQLSVL.

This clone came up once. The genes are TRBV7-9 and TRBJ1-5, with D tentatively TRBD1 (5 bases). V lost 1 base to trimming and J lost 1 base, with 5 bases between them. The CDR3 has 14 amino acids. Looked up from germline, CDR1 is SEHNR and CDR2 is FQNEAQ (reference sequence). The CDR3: CASSLGTSNQPQHF. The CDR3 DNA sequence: TGTGCCAGCAGCTTAGGGACAAGCAATCAGCCCCAGCATTTT.

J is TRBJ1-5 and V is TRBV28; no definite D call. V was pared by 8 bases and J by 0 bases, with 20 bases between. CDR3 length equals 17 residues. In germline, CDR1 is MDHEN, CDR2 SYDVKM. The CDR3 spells CASVEGVKGYSNQPQHF. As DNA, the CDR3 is TGTGCCAGCGTGGAGGGAGTTAAGGGTTATAGCAATCAGCCCCAGCATTTT. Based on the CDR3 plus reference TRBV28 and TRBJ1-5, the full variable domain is DVKVTQSSRYLVKRTGEKVFLECVQDMDHENMFWYRQDPGLGLRLIYFSYDVKMKEKGDIPEGYSVSREKKERFSLILESASTNQTSMYLCASVEGVKGYSNQPQHFGDGTRLSIL.

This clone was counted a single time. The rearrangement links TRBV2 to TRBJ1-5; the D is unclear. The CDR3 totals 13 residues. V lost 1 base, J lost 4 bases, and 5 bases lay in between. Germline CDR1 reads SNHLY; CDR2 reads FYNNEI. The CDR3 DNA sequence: TGTGCCAGCAGTGAAGACGGGAATCAGCCCCAGCATTTT. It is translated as CASSEDGNQPQHF.

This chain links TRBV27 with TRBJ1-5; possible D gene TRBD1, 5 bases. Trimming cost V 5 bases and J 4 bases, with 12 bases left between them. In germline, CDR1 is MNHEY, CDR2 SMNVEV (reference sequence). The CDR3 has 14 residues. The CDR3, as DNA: TGTGCCAGCAGTACCCGGGACCCGAATCAGCCCCAGCATTTT. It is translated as CASSTRDPNQPQHF.

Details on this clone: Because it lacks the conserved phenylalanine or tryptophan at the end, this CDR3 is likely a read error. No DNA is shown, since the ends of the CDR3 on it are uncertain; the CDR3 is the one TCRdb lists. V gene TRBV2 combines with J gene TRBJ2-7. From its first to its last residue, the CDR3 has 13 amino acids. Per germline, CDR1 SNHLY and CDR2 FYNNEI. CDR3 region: CAGLGPVSGPERL.

This CDR3 reads CAWSVLRVGSSNSPLHF. CDR3 nucleotides: TGTGCCTGGAGTGTACTGAGGGTGGGGTCATCCAATTCACCCCTCCACTTT. The genes are TRBV30 and TRBJ1-6; D gene unclear. The V gene's germline CDR1 is GTSNPN and CDR2 SVGIG (reference sequence). Trimming took 0 bases from V and 7 from J, leaving 19 bases between them. CDR3 length: 17 residues.

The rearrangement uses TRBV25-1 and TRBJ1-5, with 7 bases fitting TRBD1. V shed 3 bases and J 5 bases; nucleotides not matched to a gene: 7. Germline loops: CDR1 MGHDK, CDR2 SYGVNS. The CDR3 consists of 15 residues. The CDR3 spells CASSDPRQGDQPQHF. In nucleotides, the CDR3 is TGTGCCAGCAGTGATCCTAGACAGGGTGATCAGCCCCAGCATTTT.

The CDR3 spells CAWSAGTSPGYGYTF. CDR3 DNA sequence: TGTGCCTGGAGTGCGGGGACTTCTCCTGGCTATGGCTACACCTTC. This chain links TRBV30 with TRBJ1-2, with a tentative D call TRBD1 (5 bases). The germline V and J ends were trimmed by 1 base and 4 bases, with 16 bases remaining between them. Germline-derived CDR1 and CDR2 are GTSNPN and SVGIG (reference sequence). The CDR3 sequence is 15 residues long. The full variable domain, completed using reference TRBV30 and TRBJ1-2, is SQTIHQWPATLVQPVGSPLSLECTVEGTSNPNLYWYRQAAGRGLQLLFYSVGIGQISSEVPQNLSASRPQDRQFILSSKKLLLSDSGFYLCAWSAGTSPGYGYTFGSGTRLTVV.

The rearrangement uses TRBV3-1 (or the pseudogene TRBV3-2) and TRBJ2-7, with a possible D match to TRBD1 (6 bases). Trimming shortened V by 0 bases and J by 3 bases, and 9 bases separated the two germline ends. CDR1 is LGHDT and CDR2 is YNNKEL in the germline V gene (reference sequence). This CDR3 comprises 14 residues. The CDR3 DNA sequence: TGTGCCAGCAGCCAAGACAGGGGAGTCTACGAGCAGTACTTC. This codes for CASSQDRGVYEQYF.

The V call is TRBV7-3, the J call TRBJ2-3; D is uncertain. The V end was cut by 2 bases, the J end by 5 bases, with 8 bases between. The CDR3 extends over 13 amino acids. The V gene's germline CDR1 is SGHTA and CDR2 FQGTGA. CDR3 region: CASSLSLGDTQYF. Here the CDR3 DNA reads TGTGCCAGCAGCTTATCGTTGGGAGATACGCAGTATTTT. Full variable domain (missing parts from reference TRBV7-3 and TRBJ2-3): GAGVSQTPSNKVTEKGKYVELRCDPISGHTALYWYRQSLGQGPEFLIYFQGTGAADDSGLPNDRFFAVRPEGSVSTLKIQRTERGDSAVYLCASSLSLGDTQYFGPGTRLTVL.

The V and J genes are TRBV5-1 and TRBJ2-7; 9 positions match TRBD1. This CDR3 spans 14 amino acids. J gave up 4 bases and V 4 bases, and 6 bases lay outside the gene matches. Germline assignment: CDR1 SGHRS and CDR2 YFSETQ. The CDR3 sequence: CASSKTGGEYEQYF. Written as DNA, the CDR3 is TGCGCCAGCAGCAAAACAGGGGGCGAGTACGAGCAGTACTTC.

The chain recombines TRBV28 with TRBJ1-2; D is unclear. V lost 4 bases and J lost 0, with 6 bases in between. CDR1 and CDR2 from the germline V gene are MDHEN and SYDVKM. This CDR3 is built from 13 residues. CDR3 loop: CASSYFPNYGYTF. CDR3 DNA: TGTGCCAGCAGTTATTTTCCTAACTATGGCTACACCTTC.

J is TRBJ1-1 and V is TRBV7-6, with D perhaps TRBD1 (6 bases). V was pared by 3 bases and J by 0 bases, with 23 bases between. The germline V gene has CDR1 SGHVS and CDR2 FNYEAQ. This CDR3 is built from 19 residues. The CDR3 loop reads CASSLFDASEGDMNTEAFF. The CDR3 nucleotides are TGTGCCAGCAGCTTGTTTGACGCCTCGGAGGGGGACATGAACACTGAAGCTTTCTTT.

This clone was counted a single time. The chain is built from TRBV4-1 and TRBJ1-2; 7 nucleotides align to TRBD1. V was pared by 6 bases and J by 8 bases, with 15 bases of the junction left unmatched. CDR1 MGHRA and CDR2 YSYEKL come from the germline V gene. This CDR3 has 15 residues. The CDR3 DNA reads TGCGCCAGCAGTCCGAGGGACAGCCTCATCGGGGGCTACACCTTC. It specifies CASSPRDSLIGGYTF.

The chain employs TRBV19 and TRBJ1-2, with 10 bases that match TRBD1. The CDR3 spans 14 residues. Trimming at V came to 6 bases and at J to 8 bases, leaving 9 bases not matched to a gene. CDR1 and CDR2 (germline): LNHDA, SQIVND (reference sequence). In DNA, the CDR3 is TGTGCCAGTAGCCGACAGGGGGCATCGAGGGGCTACACCTTC. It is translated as CASSRQGASRGYTF.

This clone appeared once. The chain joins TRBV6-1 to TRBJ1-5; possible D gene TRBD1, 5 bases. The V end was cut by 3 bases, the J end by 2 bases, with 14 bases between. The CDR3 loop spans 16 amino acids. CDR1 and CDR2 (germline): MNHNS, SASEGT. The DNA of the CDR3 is TGTGCCAGCAGTGATCTCTCTGGGGGGGGCAATCAGCCCCAGCATTTT. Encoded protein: CASSDLSGGGNQPQHF.

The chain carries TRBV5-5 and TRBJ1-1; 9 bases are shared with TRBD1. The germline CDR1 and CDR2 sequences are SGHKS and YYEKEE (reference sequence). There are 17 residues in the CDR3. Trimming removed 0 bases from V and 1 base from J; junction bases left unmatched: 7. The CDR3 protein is CASSLAGTGRRNTEAFF. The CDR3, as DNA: TGTGCCAGCAGCTTGGCGGGGACAGGGAGGAGGAACACTGAAGCTTTCTTT.

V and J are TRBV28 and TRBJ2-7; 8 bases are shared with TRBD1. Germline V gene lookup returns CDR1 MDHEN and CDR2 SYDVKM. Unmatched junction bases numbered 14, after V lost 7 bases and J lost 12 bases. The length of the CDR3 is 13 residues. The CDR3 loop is CASMAGGTGMAYF. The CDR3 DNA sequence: TGTGCCAGCATGGCAGGGGGCACGGGGATGGCGTACTTC.

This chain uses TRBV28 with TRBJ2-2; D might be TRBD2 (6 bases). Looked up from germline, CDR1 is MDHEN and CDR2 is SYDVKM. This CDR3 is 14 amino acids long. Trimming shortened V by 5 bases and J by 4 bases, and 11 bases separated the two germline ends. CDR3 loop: CASSGRDITGELFF. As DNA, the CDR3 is TGTGCCAGCAGTGGGCGGGATATCACCGGGGAGCTGTTTTTT. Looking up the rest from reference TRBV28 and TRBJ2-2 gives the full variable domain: DVKVTQSSRYLVKRTGEKVFLECVQDMDHENMFWYRQDPGLGLRLIYFSYDVKMKEKGDIPEGYSVSREKKERFSLILESASTNQTSMYLCASSGRDITGELFFGEGSRLTVL.